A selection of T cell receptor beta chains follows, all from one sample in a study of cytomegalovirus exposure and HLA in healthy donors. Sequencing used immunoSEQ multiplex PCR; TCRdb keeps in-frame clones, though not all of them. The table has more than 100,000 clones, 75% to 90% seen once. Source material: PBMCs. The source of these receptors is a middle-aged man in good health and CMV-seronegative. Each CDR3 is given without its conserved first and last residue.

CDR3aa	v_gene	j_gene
ASSGRTSNEKLF	TRBV13	TRBJ1-4
ASSTGAPEAF	TRBV28	TRBJ1-1
ASSQTVRSDTEAF	TRBV5-4	TRBJ1-1
ASNTGLRQPQH	TRBV19	TRBJ1-5
ASSLVGGGRETQY	TRBV5-6	TRBJ2-5
AWSIAGRTEAF	TRBV30	TRBJ1-1
ASSLGGVVQETQY	TRBV28	TRBJ2-5
ASSLLAGKRVETYNEQF	TRBV19	TRBJ2-1
ASSTTGSANTIY	TRBV19	TRBJ1-3
ASSSTSGPSYEQY	TRBV11-2	TRBJ2-7
ASSLRGTSGHPDTQY	TRBV27	TRBJ2-3
ASSRDRGSGELF	TRBV27	TRBJ2-2
ASVSYGRGNTEAF	TRBV13	TRBJ1-1
ASSTRTRLRENTIY	TRBV7-9	TRBJ1-3
ASSIGGTRWDEQY	TRBV19	TRBJ2-7
ASSNRNSGANVLT	TRBV5-8	TRBJ2-6
ASSSQGVYEQY	TRBV5-6	TRBJ2-7
ASSLDPNGGYT	TRBV5-1	TRBJ1-2
SVDRPGLAGTDTQY	TRBV29-1	TRBJ2-3
ASSLVGTAAPEKLF	TRBV11-2	TRBJ1-4
AWSRGLDTDTQY	TRBV30	TRBJ2-3
ASSMPPVSGRIDTQY	TRBV19	TRBJ2-3
ASSSYRPTDTQY	TRBV5-1	TRBJ2-3
ASSVQGGPDTQY	TRBV19	TRBJ2-3
ASSLTVAGGAF	TRBV7-3	TRBJ1-1
ASSLDTVLGYT	TRBV7-2	TRBJ1-2
ASGQGASPLH	TRBV4-1	TRBJ1-6